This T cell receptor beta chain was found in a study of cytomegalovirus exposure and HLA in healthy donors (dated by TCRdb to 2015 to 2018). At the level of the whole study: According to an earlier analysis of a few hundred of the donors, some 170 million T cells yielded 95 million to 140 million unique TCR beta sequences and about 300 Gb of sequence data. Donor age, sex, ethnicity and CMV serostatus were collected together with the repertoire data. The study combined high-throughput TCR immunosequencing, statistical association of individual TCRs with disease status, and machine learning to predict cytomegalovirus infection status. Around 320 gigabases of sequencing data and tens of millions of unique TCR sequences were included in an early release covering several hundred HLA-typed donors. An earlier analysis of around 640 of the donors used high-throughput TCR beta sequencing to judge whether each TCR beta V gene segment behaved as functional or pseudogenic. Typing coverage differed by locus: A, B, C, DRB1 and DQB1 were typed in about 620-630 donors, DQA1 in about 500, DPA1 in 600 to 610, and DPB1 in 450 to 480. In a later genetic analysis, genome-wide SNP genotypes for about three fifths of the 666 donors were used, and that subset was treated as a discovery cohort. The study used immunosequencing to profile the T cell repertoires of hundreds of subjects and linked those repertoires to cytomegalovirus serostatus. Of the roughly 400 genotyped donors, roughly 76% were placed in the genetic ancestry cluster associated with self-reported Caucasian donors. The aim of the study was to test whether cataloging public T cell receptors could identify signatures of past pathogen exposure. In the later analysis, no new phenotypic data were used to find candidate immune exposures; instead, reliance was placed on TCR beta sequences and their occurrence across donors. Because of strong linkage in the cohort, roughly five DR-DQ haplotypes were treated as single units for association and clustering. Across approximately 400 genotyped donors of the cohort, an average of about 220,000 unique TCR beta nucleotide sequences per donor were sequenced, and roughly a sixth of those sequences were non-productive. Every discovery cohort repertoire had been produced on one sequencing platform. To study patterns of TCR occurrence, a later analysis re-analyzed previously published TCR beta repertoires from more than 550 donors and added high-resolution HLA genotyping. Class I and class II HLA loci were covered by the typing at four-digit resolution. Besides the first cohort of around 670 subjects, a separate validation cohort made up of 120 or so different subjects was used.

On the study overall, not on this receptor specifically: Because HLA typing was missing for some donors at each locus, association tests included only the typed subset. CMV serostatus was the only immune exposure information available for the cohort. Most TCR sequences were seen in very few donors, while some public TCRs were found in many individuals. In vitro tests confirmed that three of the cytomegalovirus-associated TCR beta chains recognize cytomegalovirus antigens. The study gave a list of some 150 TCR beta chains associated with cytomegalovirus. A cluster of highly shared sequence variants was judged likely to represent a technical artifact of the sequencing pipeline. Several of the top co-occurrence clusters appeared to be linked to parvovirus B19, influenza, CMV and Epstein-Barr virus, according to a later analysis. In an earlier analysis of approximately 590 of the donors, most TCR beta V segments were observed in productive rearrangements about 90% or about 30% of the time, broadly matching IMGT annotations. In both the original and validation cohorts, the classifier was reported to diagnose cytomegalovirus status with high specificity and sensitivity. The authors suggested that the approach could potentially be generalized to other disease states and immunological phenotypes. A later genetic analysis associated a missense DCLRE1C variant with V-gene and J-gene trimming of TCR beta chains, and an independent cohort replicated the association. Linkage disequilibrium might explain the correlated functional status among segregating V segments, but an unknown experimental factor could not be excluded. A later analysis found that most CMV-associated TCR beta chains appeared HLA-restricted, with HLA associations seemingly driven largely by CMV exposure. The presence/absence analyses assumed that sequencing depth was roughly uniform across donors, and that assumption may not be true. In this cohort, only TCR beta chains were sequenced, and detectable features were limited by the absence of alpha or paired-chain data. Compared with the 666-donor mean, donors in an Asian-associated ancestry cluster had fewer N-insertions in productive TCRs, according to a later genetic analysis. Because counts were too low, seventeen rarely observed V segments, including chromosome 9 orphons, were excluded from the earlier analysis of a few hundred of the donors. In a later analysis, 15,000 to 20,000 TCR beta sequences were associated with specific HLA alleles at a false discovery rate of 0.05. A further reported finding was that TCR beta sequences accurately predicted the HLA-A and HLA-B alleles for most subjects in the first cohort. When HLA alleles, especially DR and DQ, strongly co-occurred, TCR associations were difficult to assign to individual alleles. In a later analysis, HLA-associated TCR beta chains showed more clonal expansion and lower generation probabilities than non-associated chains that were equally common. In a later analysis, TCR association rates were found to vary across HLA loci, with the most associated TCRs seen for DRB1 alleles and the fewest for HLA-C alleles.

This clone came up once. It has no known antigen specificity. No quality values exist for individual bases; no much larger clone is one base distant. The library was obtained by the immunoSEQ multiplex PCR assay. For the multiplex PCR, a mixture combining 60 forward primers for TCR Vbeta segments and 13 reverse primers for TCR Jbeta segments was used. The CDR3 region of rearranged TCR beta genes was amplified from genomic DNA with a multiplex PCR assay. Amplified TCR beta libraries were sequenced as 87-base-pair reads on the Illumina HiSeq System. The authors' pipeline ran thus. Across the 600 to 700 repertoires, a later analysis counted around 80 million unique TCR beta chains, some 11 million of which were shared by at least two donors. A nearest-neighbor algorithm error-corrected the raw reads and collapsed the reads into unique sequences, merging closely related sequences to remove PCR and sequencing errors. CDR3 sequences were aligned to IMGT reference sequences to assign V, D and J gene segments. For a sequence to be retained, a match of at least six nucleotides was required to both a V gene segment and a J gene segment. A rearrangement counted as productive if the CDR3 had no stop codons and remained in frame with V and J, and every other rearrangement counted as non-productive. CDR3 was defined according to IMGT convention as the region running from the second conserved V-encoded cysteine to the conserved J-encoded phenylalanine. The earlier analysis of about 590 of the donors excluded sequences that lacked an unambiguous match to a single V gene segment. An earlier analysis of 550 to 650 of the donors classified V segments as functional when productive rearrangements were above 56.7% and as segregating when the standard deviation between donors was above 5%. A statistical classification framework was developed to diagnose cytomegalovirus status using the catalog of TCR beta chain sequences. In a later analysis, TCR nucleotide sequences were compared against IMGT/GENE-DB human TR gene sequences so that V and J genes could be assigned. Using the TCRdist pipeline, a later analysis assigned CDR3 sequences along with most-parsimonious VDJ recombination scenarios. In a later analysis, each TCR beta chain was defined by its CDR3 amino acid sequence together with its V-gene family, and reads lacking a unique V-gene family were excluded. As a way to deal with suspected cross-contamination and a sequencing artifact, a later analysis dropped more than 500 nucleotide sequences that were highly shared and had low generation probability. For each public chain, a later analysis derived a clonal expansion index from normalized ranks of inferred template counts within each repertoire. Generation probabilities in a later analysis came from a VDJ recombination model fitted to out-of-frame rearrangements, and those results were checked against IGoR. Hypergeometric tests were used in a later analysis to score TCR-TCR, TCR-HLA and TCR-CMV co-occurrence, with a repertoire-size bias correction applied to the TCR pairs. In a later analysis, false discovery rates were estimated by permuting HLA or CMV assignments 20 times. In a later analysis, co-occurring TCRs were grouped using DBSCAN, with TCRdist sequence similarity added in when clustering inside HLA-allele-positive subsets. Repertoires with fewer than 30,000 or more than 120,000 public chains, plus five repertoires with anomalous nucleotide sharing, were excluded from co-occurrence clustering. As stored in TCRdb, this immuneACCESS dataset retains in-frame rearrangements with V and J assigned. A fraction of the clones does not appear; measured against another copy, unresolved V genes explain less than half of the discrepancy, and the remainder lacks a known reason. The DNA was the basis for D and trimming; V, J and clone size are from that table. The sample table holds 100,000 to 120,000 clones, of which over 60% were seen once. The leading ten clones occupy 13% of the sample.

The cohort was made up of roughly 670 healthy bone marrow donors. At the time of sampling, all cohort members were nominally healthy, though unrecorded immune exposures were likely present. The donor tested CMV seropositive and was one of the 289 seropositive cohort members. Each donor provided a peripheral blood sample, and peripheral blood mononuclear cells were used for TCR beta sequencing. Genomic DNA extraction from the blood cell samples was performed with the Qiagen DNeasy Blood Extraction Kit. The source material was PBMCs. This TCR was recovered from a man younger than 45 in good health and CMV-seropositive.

Here the CDR3 is given as CASSSQPGVETQYF. The bases read TGTGCCAGCAGCTCTCAACCGGGGGTGGAGACCCAGTACTTC. The chain is encoded by TRBV21-1 joined to TRBJ2-5; TRBD2, as called in the table, went unchecked against the DNA. TRBV21-1 is tagged as a pseudogene. From the cysteine up to the phenylalanine, the CDR3 has a length of 14 residues. Just the 42-base CDR3 DNA is kept, in frame starting at base 1.